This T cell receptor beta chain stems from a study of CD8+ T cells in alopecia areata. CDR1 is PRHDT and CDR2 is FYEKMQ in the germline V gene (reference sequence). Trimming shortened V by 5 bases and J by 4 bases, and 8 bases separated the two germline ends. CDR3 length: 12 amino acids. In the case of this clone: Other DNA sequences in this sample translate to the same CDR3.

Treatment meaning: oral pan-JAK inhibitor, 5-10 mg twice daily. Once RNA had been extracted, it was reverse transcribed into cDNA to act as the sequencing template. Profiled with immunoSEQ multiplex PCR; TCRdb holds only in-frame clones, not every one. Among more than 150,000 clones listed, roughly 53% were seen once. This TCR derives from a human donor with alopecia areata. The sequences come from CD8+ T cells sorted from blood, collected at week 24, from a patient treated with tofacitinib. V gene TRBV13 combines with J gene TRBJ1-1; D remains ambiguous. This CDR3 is CASSVTGTEAFF. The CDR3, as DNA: TGTGCCAGCAGCGTGACGGGCACTGAAGCTTTCTTT. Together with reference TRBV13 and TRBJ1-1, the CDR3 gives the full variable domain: AAGVIQSPRHLIKEKRETATLKCYPIPRHDTVYWYQQGPGQDPQFLISFYEKMQSDKGSIPDRFSAQQFSDYHSELNMSSLELGDSALYFCASSVTGTEAFFGQGTRLTVV.